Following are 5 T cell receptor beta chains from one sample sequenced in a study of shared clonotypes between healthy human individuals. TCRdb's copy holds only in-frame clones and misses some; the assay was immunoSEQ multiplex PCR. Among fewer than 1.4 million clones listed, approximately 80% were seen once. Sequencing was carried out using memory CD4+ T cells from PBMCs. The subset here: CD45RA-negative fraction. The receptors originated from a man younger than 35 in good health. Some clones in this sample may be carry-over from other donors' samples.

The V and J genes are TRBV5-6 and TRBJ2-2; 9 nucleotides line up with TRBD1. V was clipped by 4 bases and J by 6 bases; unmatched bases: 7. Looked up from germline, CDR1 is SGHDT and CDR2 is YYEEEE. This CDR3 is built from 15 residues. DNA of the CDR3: TGTGCCAGCAGCCCAGACAGGGGGGTCGCCGGGGAGCTGTTTTTT. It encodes CASSPDRGVAGELFF. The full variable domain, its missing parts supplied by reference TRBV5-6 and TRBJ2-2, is DAGVTQSPTHLIKTRGQQVTLRCSPKSGHDTVSWYQQALGQGPQFIFQYYEEEERQRGNFPDRFSGHQFPNYSSELNVNALLLGDSALYLCASSPDRGVAGELFFGEGSRLTVL.

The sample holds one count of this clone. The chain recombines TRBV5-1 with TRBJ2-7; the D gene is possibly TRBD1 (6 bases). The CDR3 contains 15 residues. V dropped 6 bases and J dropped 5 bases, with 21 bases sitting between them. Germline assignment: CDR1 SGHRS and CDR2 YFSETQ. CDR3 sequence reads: CASTKTGTLPHEQYF. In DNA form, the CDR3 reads TGCGCCAGCACCAAAACAGGGACCCTTCCCCACGAGCAGTACTTC.

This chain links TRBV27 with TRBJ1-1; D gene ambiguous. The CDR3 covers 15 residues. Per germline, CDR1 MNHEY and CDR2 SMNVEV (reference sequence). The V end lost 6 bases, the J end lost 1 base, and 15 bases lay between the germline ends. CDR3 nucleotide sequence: TGTGCCAGCAGCCCGGGTGGACGCGGGAACACTGAAGCTTTCTTT. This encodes CASSPGGRGNTEAFF.

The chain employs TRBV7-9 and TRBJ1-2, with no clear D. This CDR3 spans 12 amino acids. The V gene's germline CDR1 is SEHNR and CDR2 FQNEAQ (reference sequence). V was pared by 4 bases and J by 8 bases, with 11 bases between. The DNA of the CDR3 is TGTGCCAGCAGCTCAGAGGGAACGGGCTACACCTTC. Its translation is CASSSEGTGYTF.

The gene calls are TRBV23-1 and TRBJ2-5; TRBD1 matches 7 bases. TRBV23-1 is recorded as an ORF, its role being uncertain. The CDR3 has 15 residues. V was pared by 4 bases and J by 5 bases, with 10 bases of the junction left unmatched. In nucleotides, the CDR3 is TGCGCCAGCAGTCGACCTAGAGGGGGCTTGGAGACCCAGTACTTC. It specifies CASSRPRGGLETQYF.